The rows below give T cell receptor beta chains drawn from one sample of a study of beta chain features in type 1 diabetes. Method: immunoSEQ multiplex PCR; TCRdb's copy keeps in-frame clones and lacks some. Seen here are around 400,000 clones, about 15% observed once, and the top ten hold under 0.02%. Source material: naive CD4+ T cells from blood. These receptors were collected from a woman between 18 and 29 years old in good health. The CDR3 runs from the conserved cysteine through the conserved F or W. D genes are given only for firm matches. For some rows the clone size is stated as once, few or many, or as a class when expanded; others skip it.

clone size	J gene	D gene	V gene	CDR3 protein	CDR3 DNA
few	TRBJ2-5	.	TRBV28	CASSLGGVIRETQYF	TGTGCCAGCAGTTTGGGGGGTGTGATCCGCGAGACCCAGTACTTC
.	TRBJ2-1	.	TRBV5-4	CASSLAGGTAWNEQFF	TGTGCCAGCAGCTTGGCCGGAGGGACAGCATGGAATGAGCAGTTCTTC
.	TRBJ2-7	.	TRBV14	CASSRLDSYSYEQYF	TGTGCCAGCAGCCGATTAGACAGCTACTCCTACGAGCAGTACTTC
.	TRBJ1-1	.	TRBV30	CAWSVNIEAFF	TGTGCCTGGAGTGTAAATATTGAAGCTTTCTTT
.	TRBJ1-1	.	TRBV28	CVTQWGGLDTEAFF	TGTGTAACACAGTGGGGGGGGTTGGACACTGAAGCTTTCTTT
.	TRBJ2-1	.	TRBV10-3	CAISGSGFNEQFF	TGTGCCATCAGTGGATCAGGGTTCAATGAGCAGTTCTTC
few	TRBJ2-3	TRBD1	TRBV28	CASSAADRGKYF	TGTGCCAGCAGCGCAGCTGACAGGGGGAAGTATTTT
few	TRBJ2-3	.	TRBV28	CASKFTSTDTQYF	TGTGCCAGCAAATTCACTAGTACAGATACGCAGTATTTT
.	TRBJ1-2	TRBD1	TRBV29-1	CSVGTANYGYTF	TGCAGCGTAGGGACAGCGAACTATGGCTACACCTTC
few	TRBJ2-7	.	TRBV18	CASSPGRDSYEQYF	TGTGCCAGCTCACCCGGCAGGGACTCCTACGAGCAGTACTTC
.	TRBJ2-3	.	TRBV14	CASSPRTGSTDTQYF	TGTGCCAGCAGCCCCAGGACTGGGAGCACAGATACGCAGTATTTT
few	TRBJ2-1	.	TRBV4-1	CASSSLLGSGPQFF	TGCGCCAGCAGCAGCCTACTAGGAAGCGGTCCGCAGTTCTTC
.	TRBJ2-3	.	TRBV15	CATSRDETGTDTQYF	TGTGCCACCAGCAGAGATGAGACTGGCACAGATACGCAGTATTTT
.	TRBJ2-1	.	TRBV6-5	CASSYLNNEQFF	TGTGCCAGCAGTTACCTAAACAATGAGCAGTTCTTC
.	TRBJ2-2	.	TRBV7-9	CASSPHRSTGELFF	TGTGCCAGCAGCCCCCACAGATCCACCGGGGAGCTGTTTTTT
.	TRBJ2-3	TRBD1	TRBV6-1	CASERGTGGANTQYF	TGTGCCAGTGAGAGAGGGACAGGGGGCGCGAATACGCAGTATTTT
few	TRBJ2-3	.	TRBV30	CAWSVTGYTQYF	TGTGCCTGGAGTGTTACAGGGTATACGCAGTATTTT
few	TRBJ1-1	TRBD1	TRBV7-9	CASSLGGQLNTEAFF	TGTGCCAGCAGCTTAGGGGGACAGTTGAACACTGAAGCTTTCTTT
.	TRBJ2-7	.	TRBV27	CAVSGPYEQYF	TGTGCTGTTAGCGGTCCCTACGAGCAGTACTTC
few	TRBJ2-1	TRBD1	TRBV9	CASSIAGQGPNNEQFF	TGTGCCAGCAGCATCGCGGGACAGGGACCGAACAATGAGCAGTTCTTC
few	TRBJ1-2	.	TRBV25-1	CASSAGDGFSYGYTF	TGTGCCAGCAGTGCAGGGGACGGATTCTCCTATGGCTACACCTTC
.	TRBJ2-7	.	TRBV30	CAWSAPPTHEQYF	TGTGCCTGGAGTGCGCCCCCTACCCACGAGCAGTACTTC
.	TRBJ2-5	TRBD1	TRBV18	CASSPVPGGQETQYF	TGTGCCAGCTCACCGGTCCCAGGGGGTCAGGAGACCCAGTACTTC
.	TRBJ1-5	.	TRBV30	CAWSIGDYSNQPQHF	TGTGCCTGGTCCATAGGAGATTATAGCAATCAGCCCCAGCATTTT
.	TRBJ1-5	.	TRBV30	CAWSTASSPQHF	TGTGCCTGGAGTACCGCCTCTAGTCCCCAGCATTTT
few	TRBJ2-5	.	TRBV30	CAWSDHRGARGKGRQETQYF	TGTGCCTGGAGTGACCACAGGGGAGCTCGGGGGAAGGGTCGCCAAGAGACCCAGTACTTC
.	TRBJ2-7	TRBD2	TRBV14	CASSQVRTSGMYEQYF	TGTGCCAGCAGCCAAGTCCGGACTAGCGGGATGTACGAGCAGTACTTC
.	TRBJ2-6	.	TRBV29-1	CSVVVRGISGANVLTF	TGCAGCGTTGTGGTCAGGGGAATTTCTGGGGCCAACGTCCTGACTTTC
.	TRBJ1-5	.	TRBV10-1	CASTKPHRVNQPQHF	TGCGCCAGCACCAAACCTCATCGGGTCAATCAGCCCCAGCATTTT
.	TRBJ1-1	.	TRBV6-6	CASTILGAEAFF	TGTGCCAGCACCATCTTAGGGGCTGAAGCTTTCTTT
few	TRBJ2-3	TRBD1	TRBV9	CASSVGTVPTDTQYF	TGTGCCAGCAGCGTGGGGACAGTTCCCACAGATACGCAGTATTTT
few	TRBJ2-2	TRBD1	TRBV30	CAWRQGAWTGELFF	TGTGCCTGGCGACAGGGGGCGTGGACCGGGGAGCTGTTTTTT
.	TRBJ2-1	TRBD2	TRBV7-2	CASSWAGVREYNEQFF	TGTGCCAGCAGCTGGGCGGGGGTCCGTGAGTACAATGAGCAGTTCTTC
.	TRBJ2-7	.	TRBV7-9	CASSLSRPTYEQYF	TGTGCCAGCAGCTTATCGCGACCGACTTACGAGCAGTACTTC
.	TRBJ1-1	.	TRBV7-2	CATASGTNTEAFF	TGTGCCACCGCCTCAGGAACGAACACTGAAGCTTTCTTT
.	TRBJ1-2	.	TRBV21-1	CASSKRRGRRQYGYTF	TGTGCCAGCAGCAAAAGGCGTGGACGGAGGCAATATGGCTACACCTTC
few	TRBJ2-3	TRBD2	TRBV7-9	CASSSLAGEADTQYF	TGTGCCAGCAGCTCCTTAGCGGGAGAGGCAGATACGCAGTATTTT